Each of the 14 T cell receptor beta chains below was sequenced from the same sample in a study of neoadjuvant nivolumab and ipilimumab in lung cancer. Method: immunoSEQ multiplex PCR; TCRdb's copy keeps in-frame clones and lacks some. Of about 8,100 clones listed, roughly 83% were seen once; the top ten hold roughly 6.6%. The starting material was adjacent normal lung tissue, obtained after neoadjuvant nivolumab, alone or with ipilimumab, at or shortly before surgery. Receptors were obtained from an adult with non-small cell lung cancer.

The chain has TRBV2 and TRBJ2-4; no firm D call. This CDR3 spans 15 amino acids. Germline V lookup: CDR1 SNHLY, CDR2 FYNNEI. V lost 6 bases to trimming and J lost 0 bases, with 12 bases between them. DNA of the CDR3: TGTGCCAGCAGAGGGATTATGCTAGCCAAAAACATTCAGTACTTC. The encoded protein is CASRGIMLAKNIQYF.

The chain employs TRBV7-6 and TRBJ2-2, with no clear D. Germline V gene data show CDR1 as SGHVS and CDR2 as FNYEAQ. This CDR3 has 13 amino acids. V lost 6 bases to trimming and J lost 1 base, with 6 bases between them. The CDR3 loop reads CASSSMNTGELFF. In nucleotides, the CDR3 is TGTGCCAGCAGTTCGATGAACACCGGGGAGCTGTTTTTT.

The table lists this clone with a count of one. The chain links TRBV18 to TRBJ2-5; D not certain. Trimming removed 2 bases from V and 5 bases from J, with 15 bases in between. CDR3 size: 15 residues. Germline CDR1 is KGHSH and CDR2 is LQKENI. Here the CDR3 reads CASSPNPGSDETQYF. The CDR3 DNA sequence: TGTGCCAGCTCACCAAACCCCGGATCGGATGAGACCCAGTACTTC.

V is TRBV7-2 and J is TRBJ1-3; D remains ambiguous. The CDR3 totals 15 residues. The germline V gene has CDR1 SGHTA and CDR2 FQGNSA. V was cut by 5 bases and J by 2 bases, with 13 bases left in between. The CDR3 bases are TGTGCCAGCAGCCGTTTGAGAGGAACTGGAAACACCATATATTTT. Translated: CASSRLRGTGNTIYF.

This clone was recorded once. The chain links TRBV4-3 to TRBJ2-7, with D maybe TRBD1 (6 bases). The length of the CDR3 is 14 residues. CDR1 and CDR2 from the germline V gene are LGHNA and YSLEER. The V end was cut by 1 base, the J end by 1 base, with 8 bases between. The CDR3 bases are TGCGCCAGCAGCCAAGCCCAGGGGTCCTACGAGCAGTACTTC. Translation: CASSQAQGSYEQYF.

This chain joins TRBV30 and TRBJ2-7; TRBD1 aligns across 10 bases. Trimming removed 7 bases from V and 4 bases from J; junction bases left unmatched: 7. The CDR3 contains 13 residues. Germline V gene sequence: CDR1 GTSNPN, CDR2 SVGIG (reference sequence). The CDR3 nucleotides read TGTGCCTTCAAGGGGACAGGGGATTACGAGCAGTACTTC. Translation gives CAFKGTGDYEQYF.

The chain carries TRBV2 and TRBJ2-1, with 8 nucleotides matching TRBD1. The V gene end was trimmed by 4 bases and the J gene end by 2 bases; junction bases not matched to a gene: 4. The germline V gene has CDR1 SNHLY and CDR2 FYNNEI. The CDR3 totals 15 residues. CDR3 protein: CASSAGRGPYNEQFF. For the CDR3, the DNA is TGTGCCAGCAGTGCAGGCAGGGGGCCCTACAATGAGCAGTTCTTC.

The genes are TRBV11-2 and TRBJ1-3; tentative D call: TRBD1 (6 bases). Germline V lookup: CDR1 SGHAT, CDR2 FQNNGV. Trimming left V 5 bases short and J 3 bases short, with 17 bases between. The CDR3 extends over 16 amino acids. Here the CDR3 reads CASSLQGGGLGNTIYF. The CDR3 DNA reads TGTGCCAGCAGCCTCCAGGGCGGGGGGCTTGGAAACACCATATATTTT.

The V call is TRBV7-3, the J call TRBJ2-7, with TRBD2 matching 8 bases. Looked up from germline, CDR1 is SGHTA and CDR2 is FQGTGA. The CDR3 is 17 amino acids. V lost 5 bases, J lost 5 bases, and 17 bases stayed unmatched. The CDR3 DNA is TGTGCCAGCAGCCCTAGGGGAGCGGGGGCCTTCGGGAACGAGCAGTACTTC. Translating gives CASSPRGAGAFGNEQYF.

This chain links TRBV27 with TRBJ1-1, with 9 bases fitting TRBD1. Germline trimming cut 0 bases from V and 1 base from J; bases unmatched to any gene: 6. The CDR3 consists of 17 residues. CDR1 and CDR2 from the germline V gene are MNHEY and SMNVEV (reference sequence). In DNA, the CDR3 is TGTGCCAGCAGTTTATCATCGGGACAGGGTGGGAACACTGAAGCTTTCTTT. This gives the protein CASSLSSGQGGNTEAFF.

This chain links TRBV18 with TRBJ1-4, with no clear D. V was trimmed by 2 bases and J by 8 bases, leaving 6 bases between them. Germline V gene data show CDR1 as KGHSH and CDR2 as LQKENI. The CDR3 has 12 amino acids. The CDR3 nucleotides read TGTGCCAGCTCACCAGGGCGGGAAAAACTGTTTTTT. Residues: CASSPGREKLFF.

The DNA for the CDR3 is TGTGCCAGTAGTAATCGGGCCGGGCAGGGGGGCTACACCTTC. This gives the protein CASSNRAGQGGYTF. The chain recombines TRBV19 with TRBJ1-2, with a tentative D call TRBD1 (6 bases). This CDR3 is built from 14 residues. Trimming cost V 4 bases and J 8 bases, with 17 bases left between them. Germline assignment: CDR1 LNHDA and CDR2 SQIVND (reference sequence).

In its sample, this clone was seen a few times. The gene calls are TRBV7-2 and TRBJ2-7; perhaps TRBD1 as D (5 bases). Germline CDR1 SGHTA, CDR2 FQGNSA. There are 16 residues in the CDR3. The ends were cut back, 1 base at V and 7 bases at J, with 20 bases in the middle. The CDR3 is CASSLETVRALEEQYF. CDR3 nucleotides: TGTGCCAGCAGCTTAGAGACAGTTAGGGCCTTGGAGGAGCAGTACTTC.

The CDR3 DNA sequence: TGTGCCAGCATTCCTCCCTCGGGAGGGCCGCAGGGCTACACCTTC. Protein product: CASIPPSGGPQGYTF. The chain employs TRBV28 and TRBJ1-2; D is unclear. With 7 bases removed from V and 8 bases from J, the gap between germline ends came to 23 bases. Germline CDR1 reads MDHEN; CDR2 reads SYDVKM. The CDR3 contains 15 residues.